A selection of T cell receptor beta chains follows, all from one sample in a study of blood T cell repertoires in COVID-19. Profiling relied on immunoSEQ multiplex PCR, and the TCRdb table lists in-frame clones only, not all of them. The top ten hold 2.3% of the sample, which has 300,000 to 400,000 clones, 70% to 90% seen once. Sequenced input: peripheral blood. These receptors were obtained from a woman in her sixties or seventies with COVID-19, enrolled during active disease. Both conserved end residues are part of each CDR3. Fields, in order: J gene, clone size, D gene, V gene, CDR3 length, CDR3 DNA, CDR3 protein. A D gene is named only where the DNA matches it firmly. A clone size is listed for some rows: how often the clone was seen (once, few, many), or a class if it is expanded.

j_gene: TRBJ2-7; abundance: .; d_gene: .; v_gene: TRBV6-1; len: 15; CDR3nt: TGTGCCAGCAGTGAGGGGCCCTCTTCGACCTACGAGCAGTACTTC; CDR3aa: CASSEGPSSTYEQYF
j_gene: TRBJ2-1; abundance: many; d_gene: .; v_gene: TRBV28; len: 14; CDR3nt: TGTGCCAGCCTTGGACAGCCATCCTACAATGAGCAGTTCTTC; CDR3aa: CASLGQPSYNEQFF
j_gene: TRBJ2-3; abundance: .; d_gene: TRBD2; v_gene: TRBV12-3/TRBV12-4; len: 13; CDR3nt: TGTGCCAGCAGCCCACGTGGGCTAGCGGGAGGGTATTTT; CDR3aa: CASSPRGLAGGYF
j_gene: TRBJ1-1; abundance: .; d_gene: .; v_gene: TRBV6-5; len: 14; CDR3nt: TGTGCCAGCAGGAATTACGTCGGGAACACTGAAGCTTTCTTT; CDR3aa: CASRNYVGNTEAFF
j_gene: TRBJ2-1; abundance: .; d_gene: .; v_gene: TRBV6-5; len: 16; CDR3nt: TGTGCCAGCAGTTACTTAGCCCAGCCCCTTACAATAGAGCAGTTCTTC; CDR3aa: CASSYLAQPLTIEQFF
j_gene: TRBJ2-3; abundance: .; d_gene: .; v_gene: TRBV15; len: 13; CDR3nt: TGTGCCACGCTAGGCGGGGGCACAGATACGCAGTATTTT; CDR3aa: CATLGGGTDTQYF
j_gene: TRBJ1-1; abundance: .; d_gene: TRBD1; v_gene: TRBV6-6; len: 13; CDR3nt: TGTGCCAGCAGTATACAGGGGAGCACTGAAGCTTTCTTT; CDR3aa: CASSIQGSTEAFF
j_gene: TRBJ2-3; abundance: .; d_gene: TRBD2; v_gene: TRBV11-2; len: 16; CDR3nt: TGTGCCAGCAGCTTAGAGGTAGCGGGGGGGACAGATACGCAGTATTTT; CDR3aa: CASSLEVAGGTDTQYF
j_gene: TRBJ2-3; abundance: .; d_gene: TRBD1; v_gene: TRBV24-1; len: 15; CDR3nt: TGTGCCACCAGTGATACCAGGGGGCAGGCAGATACGCAGTATTTT; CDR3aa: CATSDTRGQADTQYF
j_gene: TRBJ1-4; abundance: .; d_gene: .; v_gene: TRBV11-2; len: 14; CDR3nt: TGTGCCAGCAGCTTACGCAGGGTCCACGAAAAACTGTTTTTT; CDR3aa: CASSLRRVHEKLFF
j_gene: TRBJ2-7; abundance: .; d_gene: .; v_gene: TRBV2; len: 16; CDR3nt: TGTGCCAGCAACACGGGGGTGGGTCAGTCCGCCTACGAGCAGTACTTC; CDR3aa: CASNTGVGQSAYEQYF
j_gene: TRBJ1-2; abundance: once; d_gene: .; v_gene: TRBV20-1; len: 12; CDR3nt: TGCAGTGCTAGTGGGAGAAGCTATGGCTACACCTTC; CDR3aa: CSASGRSYGYTF
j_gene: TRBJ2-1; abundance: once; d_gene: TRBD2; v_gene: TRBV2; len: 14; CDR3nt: TGTGCCAGCAATAGCGGGGGGTCTAACAATGAGCAGTTCTTC; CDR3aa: CASNSGGSNNEQFF
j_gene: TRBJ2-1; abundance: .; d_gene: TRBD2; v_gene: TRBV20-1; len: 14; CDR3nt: TGCAGTGCTAATGAGCGGGGGCCGGGGAATGAGCAGTTCTTC; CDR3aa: CSANERGPGNEQFF
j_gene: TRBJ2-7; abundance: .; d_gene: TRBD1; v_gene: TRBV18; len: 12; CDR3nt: TGTGCCAGCTCTAACGGACAGGGCGAGCAGTACTTC; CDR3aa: CASSNGQGEQYF
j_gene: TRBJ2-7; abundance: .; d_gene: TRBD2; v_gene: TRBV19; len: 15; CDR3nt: TGTGCCAGTAGTATAGGTAGCGGGCTAACCTACGAGCAGTACTTC; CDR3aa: CASSIGSGLTYEQYF
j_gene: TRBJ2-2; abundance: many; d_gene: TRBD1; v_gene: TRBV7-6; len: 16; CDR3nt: TGTGCCAGCAGCCCCCAGGGGGCGCTGGACACCGGGGAGCTGTTTTTT; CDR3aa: CASSPQGALDTGELFF
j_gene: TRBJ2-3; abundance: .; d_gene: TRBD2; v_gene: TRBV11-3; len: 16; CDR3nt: TGTGCCAGCAGCCGCCGGGGACTAGCGGACACAGATACGCAGTATTTT; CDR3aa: CASSRRGLADTDTQYF
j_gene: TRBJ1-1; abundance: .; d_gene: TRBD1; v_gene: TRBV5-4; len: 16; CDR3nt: TGTGCCAGCAGCTCTCCCAGGGGGCAAGTGGACACTGAAGCTTTCTTT; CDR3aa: CASSSPRGQVDTEAFF
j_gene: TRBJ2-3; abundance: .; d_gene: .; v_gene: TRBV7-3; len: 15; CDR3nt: TGTGCCAGCAGCGCCATGAGGGGTAGCGGAGATACGCAGTATTTT; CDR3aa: CASSAMRGSGDTQYF
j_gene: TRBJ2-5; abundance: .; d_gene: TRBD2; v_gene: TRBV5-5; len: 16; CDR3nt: TGTGCCAGCAGCCTTTATAGCGGGGGGGCCGGAGAGACCCAGTACTTC; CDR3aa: CASSLYSGGAGETQYF
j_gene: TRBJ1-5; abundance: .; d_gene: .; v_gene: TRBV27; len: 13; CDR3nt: TGTGCCAGCAGCGTGTATGGCAATCAGCCCCAGCATTTT; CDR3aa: CASSVYGNQPQHF
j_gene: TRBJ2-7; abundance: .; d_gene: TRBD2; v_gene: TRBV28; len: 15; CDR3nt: TGTGCCAGCAGTCCAAGCGGGGGGAGACGACACGAGCAGTACTTC; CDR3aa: CASSPSGGRRHEQYF
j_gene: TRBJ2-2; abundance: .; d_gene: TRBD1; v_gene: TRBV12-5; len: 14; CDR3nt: TGTGCTAGTGGCTCCGGACAGGGGGCCGGGGAGCTGTTTTTT; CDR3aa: CASGSGQGAGELFF
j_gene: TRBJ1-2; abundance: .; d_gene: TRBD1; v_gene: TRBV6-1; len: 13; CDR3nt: TGTGCCAGCAGTGAGGGGACAGGGAATGGCTACACCTTC; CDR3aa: CASSEGTGNGYTF
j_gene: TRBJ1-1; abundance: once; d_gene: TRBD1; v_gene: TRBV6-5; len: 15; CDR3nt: TGTGCCAGCAGTCCTCGGACAGGGAGGGAGTCGGAAGCTTTCTTT; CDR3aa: CASSPRTGRESEAFF
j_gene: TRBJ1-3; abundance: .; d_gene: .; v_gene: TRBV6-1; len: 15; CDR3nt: TGTGCCAGCAGTGAAGTATCCTACTCTGGAAACACCATATATTTT; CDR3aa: CASSEVSYSGNTIYF
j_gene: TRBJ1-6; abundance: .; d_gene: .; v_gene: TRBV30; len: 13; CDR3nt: TGTGCCTGGAGGGGGGGAGGGACTACACCCCTCCACTTT; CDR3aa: CAWRGGGTTPLHF
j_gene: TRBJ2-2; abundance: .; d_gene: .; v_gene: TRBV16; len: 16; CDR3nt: TGTGCCAGCAGCCAATCGGGCATTCGTGGCACCGGGGAGCTGTTTTTT; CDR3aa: CASSQSGIRGTGELFF
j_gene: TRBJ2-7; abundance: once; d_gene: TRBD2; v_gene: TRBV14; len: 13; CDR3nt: TGTGCCAGCAGCCAAGATCTCGGGAGGGAGCAGTACTTC; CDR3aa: CASSQDLGREQYF
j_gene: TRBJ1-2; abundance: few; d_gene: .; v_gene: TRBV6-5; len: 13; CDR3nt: TGTGCCAGCAGTTACTACGGGGAACGGGGCTACACCTTC; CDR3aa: CASSYYGERGYTF
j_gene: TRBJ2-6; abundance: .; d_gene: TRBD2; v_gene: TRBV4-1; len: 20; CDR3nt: TGCGCCAGCAGCTCGAGACTAGCGGGGGGGTTTTTAGCTGGGGCCAACGTCCTGACTTTC; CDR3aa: CASSSRLAGGFLAGANVLTF
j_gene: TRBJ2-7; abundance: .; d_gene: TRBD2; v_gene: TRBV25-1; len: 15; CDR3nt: TGTGCCAGCAGTGAACGGACTAGCGGGAACTACGAGCAGTACTTC; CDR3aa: CASSERTSGNYEQYF
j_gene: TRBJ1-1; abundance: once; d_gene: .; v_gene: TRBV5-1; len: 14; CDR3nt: TGCGCCAGCAGCTTGGGGCAGGGGAGAACTGAAGCTTTCTTT; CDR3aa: CASSLGQGRTEAFF
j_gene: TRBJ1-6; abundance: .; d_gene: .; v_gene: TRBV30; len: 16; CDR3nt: TGTGCCTGGAGTGTTCTCAGTTTTACCTATAATTCACCCCTCCACTTT; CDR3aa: CAWSVLSFTYNSPLHF
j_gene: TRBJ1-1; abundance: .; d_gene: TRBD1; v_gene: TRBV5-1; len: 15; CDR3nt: TGCGCCAGCAGCTTCGCGGGACAGGGTAACACTGAAGCTTTCTTT; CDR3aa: CASSFAGQGNTEAFF